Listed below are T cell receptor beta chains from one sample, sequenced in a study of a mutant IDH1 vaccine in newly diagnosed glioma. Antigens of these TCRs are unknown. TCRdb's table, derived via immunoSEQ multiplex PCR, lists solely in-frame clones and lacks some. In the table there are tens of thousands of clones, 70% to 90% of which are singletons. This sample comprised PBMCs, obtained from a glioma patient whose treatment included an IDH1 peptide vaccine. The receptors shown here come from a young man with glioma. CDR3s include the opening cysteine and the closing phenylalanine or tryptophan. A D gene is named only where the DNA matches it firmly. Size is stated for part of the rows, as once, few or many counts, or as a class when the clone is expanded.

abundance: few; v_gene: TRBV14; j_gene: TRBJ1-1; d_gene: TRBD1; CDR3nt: TGTGCCAGCAGCAAACGGACAGGAATGGCGAACACTGAAGCTTTCTTT; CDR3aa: CASSKRTGMANTEAFF
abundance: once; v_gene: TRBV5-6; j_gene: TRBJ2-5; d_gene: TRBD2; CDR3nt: TGTGCCAGCAGCTATGGACTAGCGGGGACCCAAGAGACCCAGTACTTC; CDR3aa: CASSYGLAGTQETQYF
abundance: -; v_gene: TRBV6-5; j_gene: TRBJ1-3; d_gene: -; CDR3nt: TGTGCCAGCAGTTACAGCAGCCAGACTGGAAACACCATATATTTT; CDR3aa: CASSYSSQTGNTIYF
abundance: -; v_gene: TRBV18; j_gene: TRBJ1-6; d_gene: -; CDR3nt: TGTGCCAGCTCACCAGAAGGGAATAATTCACCCCTCCACTTT; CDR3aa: CASSPEGNNSPLHF
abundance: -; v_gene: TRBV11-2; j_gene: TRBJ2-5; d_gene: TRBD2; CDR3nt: TGTGCCAGCAGCTTTGTCTGGGAGCGGGGAAGAGAGACCCAGTACTTC; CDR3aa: CASSFVWERGRETQYF
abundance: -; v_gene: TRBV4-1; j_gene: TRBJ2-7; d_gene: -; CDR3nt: TGCGCCAGCAGCCAAGATGGGTCGGACGCAGGTCGTCTCGAGCAGTACTTC; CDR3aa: CASSQDGSDAGRLEQYF
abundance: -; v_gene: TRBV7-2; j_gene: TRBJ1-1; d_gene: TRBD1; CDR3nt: TGTGCCAGCAGCCCCGGGACCAGGGGGACTGAAGCTTTCTTT; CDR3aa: CASSPGTRGTEAFF
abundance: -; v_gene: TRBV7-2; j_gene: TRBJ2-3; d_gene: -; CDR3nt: TGTGCCAGCAGCTTAGTATTTTCGGTTGCAGTCACAGATACGCAGTATTTT; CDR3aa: CASSLVFSVAVTDTQYF
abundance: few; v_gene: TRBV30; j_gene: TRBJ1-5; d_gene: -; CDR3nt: TGTGCCTGGAGTGTACAAGGGGCCCAGCCCCAGCATTTT; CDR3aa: CAWSVQGAQPQHF
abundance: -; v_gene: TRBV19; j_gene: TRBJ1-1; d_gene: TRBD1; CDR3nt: TGTGCCAGCCGCGAGACAGGGGGCTTAGTGAAAGCTTTCTTT; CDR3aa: CASRETGGLVKAFF
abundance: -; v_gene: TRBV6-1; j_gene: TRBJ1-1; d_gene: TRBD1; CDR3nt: TGTGCCAGCAGTAGACAGGGGGAGAACACTGAAGCTTTCTTT; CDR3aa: CASSRQGENTEAFF
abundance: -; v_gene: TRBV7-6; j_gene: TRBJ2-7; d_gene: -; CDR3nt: TGTGCCAGCAGGTTGGGGCCTCTCCCCTCCTACGAGCAGTACTTC; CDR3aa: CASRLGPLPSYEQYF
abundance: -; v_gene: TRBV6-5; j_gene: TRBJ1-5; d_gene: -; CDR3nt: TGTGCCAGCAGTTACTCGGGTGGACTGAGCAATCAGCCCCAGCATTTT; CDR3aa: CASSYSGGLSNQPQHF
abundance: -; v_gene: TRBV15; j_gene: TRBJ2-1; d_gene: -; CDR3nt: TGTGCCACCAGCAGAGATGGGGACACCTCCTACAATGAGCAGTTCTTC; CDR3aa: CATSRDGDTSYNEQFF
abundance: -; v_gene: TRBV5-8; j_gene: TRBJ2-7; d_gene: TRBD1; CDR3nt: TGTGCCAGCAGTCCCGGGACAGATCAATCCTACGAGCAGTACTTC; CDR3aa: CASSPGTDQSYEQYF
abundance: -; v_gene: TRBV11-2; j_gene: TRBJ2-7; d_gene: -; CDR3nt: TGTGCCAGCAGCTCAGAAGCACTTGGCTCCTACGAGCAGTACTTC; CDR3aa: CASSSEALGSYEQYF
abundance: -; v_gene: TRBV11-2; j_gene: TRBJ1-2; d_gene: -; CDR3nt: TGTGCCAGCAGCCTGGGACGGGACTATGGCTACACCTTC; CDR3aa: CASSLGRDYGYTF
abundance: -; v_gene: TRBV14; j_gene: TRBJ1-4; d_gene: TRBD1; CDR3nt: TGTGCCAGCAGCCAAGACCCCGGGACAGAAACGTTTTTT; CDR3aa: CASSQDPGTETFF
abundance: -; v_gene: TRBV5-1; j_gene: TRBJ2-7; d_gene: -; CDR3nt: TGCGCCAGCAGCTTGATGGCGGCAGATTTCGGGGGTCTCTACGAGCAGTACTTC; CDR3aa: CASSLMAADFGGLYEQYF
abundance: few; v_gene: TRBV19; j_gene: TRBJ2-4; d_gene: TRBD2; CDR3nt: TGTGCCAGTAGTATAGATAATAGCGGGGGTGCCAAAAACATTCAGTACTTC; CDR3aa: CASSIDNSGGAKNIQYF
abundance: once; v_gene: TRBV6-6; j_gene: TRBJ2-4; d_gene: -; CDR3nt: TGTGCCAGCGGTGGAGACAAAAACATTCAGTACTTC; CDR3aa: CASGGDKNIQYF
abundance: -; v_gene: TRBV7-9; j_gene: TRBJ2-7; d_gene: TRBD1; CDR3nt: TGTGCCAGCAGCCCTAGGGACCCCAGGGGGCTCTACGAGCAGTACTTC; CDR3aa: CASSPRDPRGLYEQYF
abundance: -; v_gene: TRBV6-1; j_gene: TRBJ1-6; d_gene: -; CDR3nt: TGTGCCAGTGTCCCGAGCTCCTATAATTCACCCCTCCACTTT; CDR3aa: CASVPSSYNSPLHF
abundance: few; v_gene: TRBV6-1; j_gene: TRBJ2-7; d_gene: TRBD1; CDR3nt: TGTGCCAGCTCCGGACAGGCCCTCTCCTACGAGCAGTACTTC; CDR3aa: CASSGQALSYEQYF
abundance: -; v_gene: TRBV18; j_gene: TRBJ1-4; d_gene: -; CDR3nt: TGTGCCAGCTCACCCAGGGGTTCTAATGAAAAACTGTTTTTT; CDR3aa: CASSPRGSNEKLFF
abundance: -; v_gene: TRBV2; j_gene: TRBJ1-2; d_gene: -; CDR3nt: TGTGCCAGCAGTGAATCGTCGGGGACCTATGGCTACACCTTC; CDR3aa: CASSESSGTYGYTF
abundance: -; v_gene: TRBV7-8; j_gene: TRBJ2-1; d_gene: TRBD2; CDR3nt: TGTGCCAGCAGCTTAGCCGGGACTAGTTATCGGGATGAGCAGTTCTTC; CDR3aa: CASSLAGTSYRDEQFF
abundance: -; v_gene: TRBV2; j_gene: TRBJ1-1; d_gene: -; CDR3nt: TGTGCCAGCAGTGACGGGGGGAGCACTGAAGCTTTCTTT; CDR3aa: CASSDGGSTEAFF
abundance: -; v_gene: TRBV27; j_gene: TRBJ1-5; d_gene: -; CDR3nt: TGTGCCAGCAGTTTATCGTTGGGCAATCAGCCCCAGCATTTT; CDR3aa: CASSLSLGNQPQHF
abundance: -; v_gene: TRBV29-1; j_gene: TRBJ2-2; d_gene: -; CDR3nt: TGCAGCGCATCCCAGGGGGGCGCGAACACCGGGGAGCTGTTTTTT; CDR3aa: CSASQGGANTGELFF
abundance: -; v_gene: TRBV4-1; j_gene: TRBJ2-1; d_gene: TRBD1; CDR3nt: TGCGCCAGCAGCCTCCGACAGGGGGCCTACAATGAGCAGTTCTTC; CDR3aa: CASSLRQGAYNEQFF
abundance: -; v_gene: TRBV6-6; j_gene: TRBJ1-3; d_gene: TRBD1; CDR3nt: TGTGCCAGCAGTACCTCAGGGGGCGCCTTTGGAAACACCATATATTTT; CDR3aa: CASSTSGGAFGNTIYF
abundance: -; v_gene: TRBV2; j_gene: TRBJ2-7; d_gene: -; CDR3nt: TGTGCCAGCAGTGAAAGGGTACAGGCCTCCTACGAGCAGTACTTC; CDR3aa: CASSERVQASYEQYF
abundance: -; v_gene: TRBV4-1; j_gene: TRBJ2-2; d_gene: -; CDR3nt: TGCGCCAGCAGCCAAGATGGGGGGGCCGGAGCCGGGGAGCTGTTTTTT; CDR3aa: CASSQDGGAGAGELFF
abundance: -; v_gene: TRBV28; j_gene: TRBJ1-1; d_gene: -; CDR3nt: TGTGCCAGCAGTTTGGGGAGAATGAACACTGAAGCTTTCTTT; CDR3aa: CASSLGRMNTEAFF
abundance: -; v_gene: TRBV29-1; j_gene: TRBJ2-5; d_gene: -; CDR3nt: TGCAGCGTCCGGCGAGGGAGTCGGGAGACCCAGTACTTC; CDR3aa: CSVRRGSRETQYF
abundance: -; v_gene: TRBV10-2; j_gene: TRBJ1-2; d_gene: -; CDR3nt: TGCGCCAGCACCGAGAGCGGCTTAGAGTATGGCTACACCTTC; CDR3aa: CASTESGLEYGYTF
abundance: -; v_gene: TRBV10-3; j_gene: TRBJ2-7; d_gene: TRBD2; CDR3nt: TGTGCCATCAGTGAGAGCGGGGGCCTTGCCTACGAGCAGTACTTC; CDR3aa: CAISESGGLAYEQYF
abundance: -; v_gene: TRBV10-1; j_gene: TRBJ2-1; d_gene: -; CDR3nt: TGCGCCAGCAGTGACGTTCCCTACAATGAGCAGTTCTTC; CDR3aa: CASSDVPYNEQFF
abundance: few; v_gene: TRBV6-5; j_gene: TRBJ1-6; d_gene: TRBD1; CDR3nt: TGTGCCAGCAGTTACTCGAGCAGGGGGAGGTATTCACCCCTCCACTTT; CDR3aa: CASSYSSRGRYSPLHF
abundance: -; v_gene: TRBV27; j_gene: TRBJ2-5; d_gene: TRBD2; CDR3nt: TGTGCCAGCGGGACTAGCGGCGCCCTATACCAAGAGACCCAGTACTTC; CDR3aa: CASGTSGALYQETQYF